One sample yielded the 12 T cell receptor beta chains listed below, sequenced in a study of OX40 agonist ivuxolimab in advanced cancers. Method: immunoSEQ multiplex PCR; TCRdb's copy keeps in-frame clones and lacks some. The table includes roughly 61,000 clones, about 90% detected once. The material was CD4+ or CD8+ T cells sorted from blood, obtained in a trial of the OX40 agonist ivuxolimab. These receptors were collected from an adult with an advanced solid tumor such as melanoma, head and neck, liver or kidney cancer.

The chain joins TRBV9 to TRBJ2-6, with D tentatively TRBD2 (6 bases). CDR1 is SGDLS, CDR2 YYNGEE, per germline. Trimming stripped 3 bases from V and 1 base from J, with 14 bases between. This CDR3 is built from 17 residues. CDR3 loop: CASSAHPGRSGANVLTF. The CDR3, as DNA: TGTGCCAGCAGCGCCCATCCGGGGAGGTCTGGGGCCAACGTCCTGACTTTC.

V is TRBV6-5 and J is TRBJ1-1; a possible D gene is TRBD1 (5 bases). The CDR3 has 13 amino acids. CDR1 MNHEY and CDR2 SVGAGI come from the germline V gene. Trimming took 5 bases from V and 4 from J, leaving 11 bases between them. The CDR3 DNA sequence: TGTGCCAGCAGTAGGATTGGGGGCACTGAAGCTTTCTTT. Residues: CASSRIGGTEAFF.

This chain connects TRBV7-4 to TRBJ1-5; weak D call: TRBD1 (5 bases). The CDR3 totals 13 residues. The germline V gene encodes CDR1 SGHVT and CDR2 SQSDAQ. V was cut by 6 bases and J by 8 bases, with 14 bases left in between. The chain's CDR3 is CASSLPPGEPQHF. The CDR3 DNA is TGTGCCAGCAGTTTACCCCCGGGGGAGCCCCAGCATTTT. Filled out from reference TRBV7-4 and TRBJ1-5, the complete variable domain reads GAGVSQSPRYKVAKRGRDVALRCDSISGHVTLYWYRQTLGQGSEVLTYSQSDAQRDKSGRPSGRFSAERPERSVSTLKIQRTEQGDSAVYLCASSLPPGEPQHFGDGTRLSIL.

The chain is built from TRBV10-3 and TRBJ2-1, with 9 bases aligning to TRBD2. This CDR3 contains 13 residues. CDR1 and CDR2 (germline): ENHRY, SYGVKD. Trimming cost V 8 bases and J 5 bases; bases outside gene matches: 4. The CDR3 sequence: CAIGRGGDNEQFF. The CDR3 region has the DNA TGTGCCATCGGGCGCGGGGGGGACAATGAGCAGTTCTTC.

This chain connects TRBV20-1 to TRBJ2-7; possibly TRBD2 for D (6 bases). Germline V CDR1 and CDR2: DFQATT, SNEGSKA (reference sequence). Trimming shortened V by 1 base and J by 6 bases, and 7 bases separated the two germline ends. This CDR3 is 11 amino acids long. Here the CDR3 DNA reads TGCAGTGCTAGAGCGGGAGCCGAGCAGTACGTC. As protein: CSARAGAEQYV.

The CDR3 DNA sequence: TGTGCCACCAGCCTAGGAGGGGAGTATGAGCAGTTCTTC. Its protein is CATSLGGEYEQFF. V is TRBV15 and J is TRBJ2-1; D is possibly TRBD2 (6 bases). The CDR3 sequence is 13 residues long. V lost 5 bases, J lost 8 bases, and 13 bases lay in between. Germline V gene lookup returns CDR1 LNHNV and CDR2 YYDKDF (reference sequence).

The chain recombines TRBV6-6 with TRBJ1-2, with a possible D match to TRBD1 (5 bases). With 2 bases removed from V and 4 bases from J, the gap between germline ends came to 8 bases. The CDR3 spans 13 residues. Per the germline V gene, CDR1 is MNHNY and CDR2 is SVGAGI (reference sequence). CDR3 protein: CASSYDSSYGYTF. In DNA form, the CDR3 reads TGTGCCAGCAGTTACGACAGTTCCTATGGCTACACCTTC.

The V and J genes are TRBV4-1 and TRBJ2-5, with a tentative D call TRBD2 (5 bases). Germline-derived CDR1 and CDR2 are MGHRA and YSYEKL. V dropped 0 bases and J dropped 9 bases, with 17 bases sitting between them. The CDR3 contains 15 residues. The CDR3 nucleotides read TGCGCCAGCAGCCAAGATGTGGTTCAAAGGAGGCCCCAGTACTTC. Protein sequence: CASSQDVVQRRPQYF.

This chain links TRBV4-3 with TRBJ1-1, with 7 positions matching TRBD1. Germline assignment: CDR1 LGHNA and CDR2 YSLEER. J lost 3 bases, V lost 0 bases, and 4 bases had no gene match. The CDR3 consists of 15 residues. CDR3 loop: CASSQEDRPDTEAFF. The CDR3 DNA reads TGCGCCAGCAGCCAAGAGGACAGGCCGGACACTGAAGCTTTCTTT.

Note on this clone: Other DNA sequences in the same sample also yield this CDR3. V and J are TRBV30 and TRBJ1-5, with D possibly TRBD1 on 5 matching bases. The CDR3 sequence is 14 residues long. Trimming removed 0 bases at V and 4 bases at J, with 10 bases between. Per germline, CDR1 GTSNPN and CDR2 SVGIG (reference sequence). CDR3 nucleotide sequence: TGTGCCTGGAGTGTAGGCCAGGGTAATCAGCCCCAGCATTTT. Its translation is CAWSVGQGNQPQHF. Together with reference TRBV30 and TRBJ1-5, the CDR3 gives the full variable domain: SQTIHQWPATLVQPVGSPLSLECTVEGTSNPNLYWYRQAAGRGLQLLFYSVGIGQISSEVPQNLSASRPQDRQFILSSKKLLLSDSGFYLCAWSVGQGNQPQHFGDGTRLSIL.

V gene TRBV11-3 combines with J gene TRBJ2-7; no clear D gene. The CDR3 has 11 residues. Germline CDR1 SGHNT, CDR2 YENEEA. V was cut by 4 bases and J by 4 bases, with 5 bases left in between. CDR3 loop: CASSSGYEQYF. DNA for the CDR3: TGTGCCAGCAGCTCCGGATACGAGCAGTACTTC. Drawing the rest from reference TRBV11-3 and TRBJ2-7, the complete variable domain is EAGVVQSPRYKIIEKKQPVAFWCNPISGHNTLYWYLQNLGQGPELLIRYENEEAVDDSQLPKDRFSAERLKGVDSTLKIQPAELGDSAVYLCASSSGYEQYFGPGTRLTVT.

The chain uses TRBV30 and TRBJ2-3; no clear D gene. Trimming left V 5 bases short and J 3 bases short, with 15 bases between. Germline V gene lookup returns CDR1 GTSNPN and CDR2 SVGIG (reference sequence). The CDR3 consists of 14 residues. The DNA for the CDR3 is TGTGCCTGGTCCCTGGCGAAATCGACAGATACGCAGTATTTT. This codes for CAWSLAKSTDTQYF. Based on the CDR3 plus reference TRBV30 and TRBJ2-3, the full variable domain is SQTIHQWPATLVQPVGSPLSLECTVEGTSNPNLYWYRQAAGRGLQLLFYSVGIGQISSEVPQNLSASRPQDRQFILSSKKLLLSDSGFYLCAWSLAKSTDTQYFGPGTRLTVL.